This paragraph reports one TCR beta chain. The record originates from a study of OX40 agonist ivuxolimab in advanced cancers. Overall study: Age averaged around 60 years (range roughly 20 to 90), and roughly 80% were male.

TCRdb's copy holds only in-frame clones and misses some; the assay was immunoSEQ multiplex PCR. The table lists 44,000 or so clones, 75% to 85% of them singletons. Germline V CDR1 and CDR2: SGHDT, YYEEEE. V lost 3 bases and J lost 2, with 11 bases in between. The CDR3 consists of 14 residues. The rearrangement joins TRBV5-6 to TRBJ1-2, with a possible D match to TRBD1 (5 bases). This TCR derives from an adult with an advanced solid tumor such as melanoma, head and neck, liver or kidney cancer. The specimen comprised CD4+ or CD8+ T cells sorted from blood, sampled in a trial of the OX40 agonist ivuxolimab. The chain's CDR3 is CASSWGRINYGYTF. The CDR3 DNA follows: TGTGCCAGCAGCTGGGGACGGATAAACTATGGCTACACCTTC.